The 23 T cell receptor beta chains given below trace back to one sample, sequenced in a study of beta chain features in type 1 diabetes. Since all of the isolated RNA was reverse transcribed, expressed TCRB transcripts were what got sequenced. This table comes from immunoSEQ multiplex PCR, and its TCRdb copy is limited to in-frame clones, with some not included. There are 900,000 or so clones in the sample; roughly 17% occur only once, and about 0.02% lies in the top ten. Specimen: naive CD4+ T cells from blood. The receptors originated from a woman younger than 30 in good health.

This clone has just a few counts. The chain couples TRBV28 to TRBJ1-1; 8 nucleotides align to TRBD1. Trimming at V came to 7 bases and at J to 9 bases, leaving 10 bases not matched to a gene. The CDR3 runs to 13 residues. The germline V gene has CDR1 MDHEN and CDR2 SYDVKM. The chain's CDR3 is CASTLGQGWKAFF. The DNA for the CDR3 is TGTGCCAGCACCTTAGGACAGGGTTGGAAAGCTTTCTTT.

The rearrangement joins TRBV4-1 to TRBJ1-4; D call uncertain. The CDR3 is made up of 16 amino acids. V was cut by 1 base and J by 7 bases, with 16 bases left in between. Germline CDR1 MGHRA, CDR2 YSYEKL. CDR3 amino acids: CASSQVGGLGSEKLFF. In nucleotides, the CDR3 is TGCGCCAGCAGCCAAGTGGGCGGTTTGGGAAGTGAAAAACTGTTTTTT.

This clone was counted between two and nine times. This CDR3 is CASSLDALTSVRQETQYF. The CDR3 DNA is TGTGCCAGCAGCTTAGACGCCCTGACTAGCGTTCGGCAAGAGACCCAGTACTTC. The chain recombines TRBV11-2 with TRBJ2-5, with 8 bases matching TRBD2. Trimming at V came to 0 bases and at J to 2 bases, leaving 11 bases not matched to a gene. There are 18 residues in the CDR3. From germline, CDR1 is SGHAT and CDR2 FQNNGV.

This clone has just a few counts. The gene calls are TRBV28 and TRBJ2-3, with a weak D call TRBD1 (6 bases). The V gene's germline CDR1 is MDHEN and CDR2 SYDVKM. With 3 bases removed from V and 7 bases from J, the gap between germline ends came to 11 bases. This CDR3 spans 13 amino acids. CDR3 DNA sequence: TGTGCCAGCAGTTTGGACAGATCGAATACGCAGTATTTT. This gives the protein CASSLDRSNTQYF.

This clone was seen more than once but under ten times. J is TRBJ1-2 and V is TRBV10-3; D unresolved. The germline gives CDR1 ENHRY, CDR2 SYGVKD. V shed 0 bases and J shed 4 bases, with 6 bases lying between them. CDR3 size: 13 residues. The CDR3 DNA reads TGTGCCATCAGTGAGTCGCCAGTCTATGGCTACACCTTC. Its translation: CAISESPVYGYTF.

This clone appeared a few times. This sequence joins TRBV28 and TRBJ1-2; unclear D gene. V was trimmed by 7 bases and J by 3 bases, leaving 24 bases between them. There are 17 residues in the CDR3. Germline-derived CDR1 and CDR2 are MDHEN and SYDVKM. The CDR3 loop reads CASTDAWSMKADYGYTF. For the CDR3, the DNA is TGTGCCAGCACGGACGCTTGGTCCATGAAGGCGGACTATGGCTACACCTTC.

This chain connects TRBV28 to TRBJ1-5, with D possibly matching TRBD1 (5 bases). The length of the CDR3 is 19 residues. From germline, CDR1 is MDHEN and CDR2 SYDVKM. With 3 bases removed from V and 4 bases from J, the gap between germline ends came to 25 bases. The CDR3 is CASSLLSVGARPPNQPQHF. CDR3 DNA: TGTGCCAGCAGTTTGTTATCGGTAGGGGCCCGACCACCAAATCAGCCCCAGCATTTT. The whole variable domain, remainder taken from reference TRBV28 and TRBJ1-5, is DVKVTQSSRYLVKRTGEKVFLECVQDMDHENMFWYRQDPGLGLRLIYFSYDVKMKEKGDIPEGYSVSREKKERFSLILESASTNQTSMYLCASSLLSVGARPPNQPQHFGDGTRLSIL.

There are a few counts of this clone. The chain employs TRBV6-1 and TRBJ1-2; D unclear. V was trimmed by 4 bases and J by 4 bases, leaving 13 bases between them. The CDR3 is 14 amino acids. Germline V gene sequence: CDR1 MNHNS, CDR2 SASEGT. The CDR3 bases are TGTGCCAGCAGTGGGTATGGACGGTTCTATGGCTACACCTTC. Residues: CASSGYGRFYGYTF.

The chain has TRBV10-3 and TRBJ2-2; weak D call: TRBD2 (5 bases). Trimming shortened V by 8 bases and J by 8 bases, and 18 bases separated the two germline ends. The germline gives CDR1 ENHRY, CDR2 SYGVKD. This CDR3 has 14 residues. CDR3: CAIQGGASGGELFF. The CDR3 DNA reads TGTGCCATCCAAGGCGGAGCCTCGGGGGGGGAGCTGTTTTTT.

V gene TRBV6-1 combines with J gene TRBJ2-7; 10 bases fit TRBD2. CDR3 length: 14 amino acids. J lost 3 bases, V lost 7 bases, and 6 bases had no gene match. Germline lookup yields CDR1 MNHNS and CDR2 SASEGT. In DNA, the CDR3 is TGTGCCAGCACCTTCACTAGCGGGGACTACGAGCAGTACTTC. As protein: CASTFTSGDYEQYF.

This clone occurred a few times. V and J are TRBV29-1 and TRBJ2-7; TRBD2 matches at 8 bases. The CDR3 extends over 14 amino acids. CDR1 and CDR2 from the germline V gene are SQVTM and ANQGSEA. The J segment lost 3 bases and the V segment lost 7 bases, leaving 11 bases of the junction unmatched. The CDR3 reads CSALTGTSYYEQYF. The CDR3 nucleotides are TGCAGCGCCCTAACTGGGACTAGTTACTACGAGCAGTACTTC.

This clone was detected a few times. The chain uses TRBV28 and TRBJ2-7; 8 bases line up with TRBD1. Germline trimming cut 7 bases from V and 0 bases from J; bases unmatched to any gene: 5. Per germline, CDR1 MDHEN and CDR2 SYDVKM. This CDR3 region has 14 residues. The DNA for the CDR3 is TGTGCCAGCACCGAAGGACAGGGCTCCTACGAGCAGTACTTC. Translation: CASTEGQGSYEQYF.

This clone was seen a few times. The rearrangement uses TRBV19 and TRBJ2-1; D might be TRBD2 (6 bases). The germline CDR1 and CDR2 sequences are LNHDA and SQIVND (reference sequence). CDR3 length equals 13 residues. Trimming removed 3 bases from V and 8 bases from J, with 11 bases in between. The DNA of the CDR3 is TGTGCCAGTAGTATGGTCGGGAGATATGAGCAGTTCTTC. It yields the protein CASSMVGRYEQFF.

V gene TRBV28 combines with J gene TRBJ1-5, with D perhaps TRBD1 (5 bases). This CDR3 contains 14 residues. CDR1 is MDHEN, CDR2 SYDVKM, per germline. Trimming cost V 7 bases and J 3 bases, with 13 bases left between them. The chain's CDR3 is CASTGLFFNQPQHF. The CDR3 DNA reads as TGTGCCAGCACGGGACTGTTTTTCAATCAGCCCCAGCATTTT.

This clone was picked up a small number of times. This chain links TRBV28 with TRBJ1-4; 10 bases agree with TRBD1. The CDR3 spans 15 residues. The V gene end was trimmed by 6 bases and the J gene end by 10 bases; junction bases not matched to a gene: 11. Germline CDR1 reads MDHEN; CDR2 reads SYDVKM. The CDR3 nucleotides are TGTGCCAGCAGCCCCGACAGGGGGCGGAGGTTAAAACTGTTTTTT. Translated: CASSPDRGRRLKLFF. Combining the CDR3 with reference TRBV28 and TRBJ1-4 gives the whole variable domain DVKVTQSSRYLVKRTGEKVFLECVQDMDHENMFWYRQDPGLGLRLIYFSYDVKMKEKGDIPEGYSVSREKKERFSLILESASTNQTSMYLCASSPDRGRRLKLFFGSGTQLSVL.

This clone was detected only a few times. Different DNA sequences within this sample yield the same CDR3. The chain couples TRBV27 to TRBJ2-7; D is perhaps TRBD1 or TRBD2 (5 bases each). V lost 3 bases and J lost 0, with 12 bases in between. Looked up from germline, CDR1 is MNHEY and CDR2 is SMNVEV (reference sequence). The CDR3 is 15 amino acids. The DNA for the CDR3 is TGTGCCAGCAGTTTTCTTGGGGGAAGCTCCTACGAGCAGTACTTC. It encodes CASSFLGGSSYEQYF.

This clone was counted only a few times. The rearrangement uses TRBV13 and TRBJ2-7; 9 bases agree with TRBD1. The germline CDR1 and CDR2 sequences are PRHDT and FYEKMQ (reference sequence). With V trimmed by 4 bases and J by 5 bases, 12 bases remained unmatched. The CDR3 covers 16 residues. The CDR3 nucleotides read TGTGCCAGCAGCTCGGCTCGGGACAGGGTTTCGCACGAGCAGTACTTC. It encodes CASSSARDRVSHEQYF.

The rearrangement links TRBV6-7 to TRBJ2-5; D ambiguous. TRBV6-7 is marked as an open reading frame, function uncertain. The CDR3 length is 9 residues. Trimming stripped 9 bases from V and 3 bases from J, with 2 bases between. The CDR3 DNA reads as TGTGCCAGTAAAGAGACCCAGTACTTC. It codes for CASKETQYF.

J is TRBJ2-4 and V is TRBV21-1; whether TRBD2, the table's D call, matches the DNA was not checked. TRBV21-1 is deemed a pseudogene. The CDR3 runs to 13 residues. CDR3 nucleotide sequence: TGTGCCAGCCGAGGAAGAAACAAAAACATTCAGTACTTC. Translation gives CASRGRNKNIQYF.

This clone has a handful of counts. The CDR3 loop is CASSPRTSGNTGELFF. CDR3 nucleotide sequence: TGTGCCAGCAGCCCCAGGACTAGCGGGAACACCGGGGAGCTGTTTTTT. The chain carries TRBV7-2 and TRBJ2-2; 10 bases align to TRBD2. The CDR3 loop spans 16 amino acids. V shed 5 bases and J 1 base; nucleotides not matched to a gene: 4. The V gene's germline CDR1 is SGHTA and CDR2 FQGNSA.

The rearrangement joins TRBV29-1 to TRBJ2-3; TRBD2 matches 7 bases. Germline V gives CDR1 SQVTM, CDR2 ANQGSEA. This CDR3 region has 14 residues. Losses at the gene ends were 1 base for V and 4 bases for J; bases not matched to a gene: 5. The CDR3 DNA reads as TGCAGCGTTGAAGGTGCGGGAGAACCAGATACGCAGTATTTT. Its protein is CSVEGAGEPDTQYF.

This clone was observed at least ten times. The sample carries other DNA sequences with the same CDR3. J is TRBJ2-6 and V is TRBV28; D gene unclear. Trimming cost V 3 bases and J 0 bases, with 3 bases left between them. CDR1 MDHEN and CDR2 SYDVKM come from the germline V gene. The CDR3 is 14 amino acids. The CDR3 region has the DNA TGTGCCAGCAGTTTGAGCTCTGGGGCCAACGTCCTGACTTTC. Its protein product is CASSLSSGANVLTF.

A few counts support this clone. V is TRBV7-9 and J is TRBJ2-5; D may be TRBD1 (6 bases). V dropped 5 bases and J dropped 2 bases, with 6 bases sitting between them. Germline CDR1 reads SEHNR; CDR2 reads FQNEAQ (reference sequence). This CDR3 is built from 12 residues. The CDR3 is CASSGQQETQYF. Written as DNA, the CDR3 is TGTGCCAGCAGCGGACAGCAAGAGACCCAGTACTTC.